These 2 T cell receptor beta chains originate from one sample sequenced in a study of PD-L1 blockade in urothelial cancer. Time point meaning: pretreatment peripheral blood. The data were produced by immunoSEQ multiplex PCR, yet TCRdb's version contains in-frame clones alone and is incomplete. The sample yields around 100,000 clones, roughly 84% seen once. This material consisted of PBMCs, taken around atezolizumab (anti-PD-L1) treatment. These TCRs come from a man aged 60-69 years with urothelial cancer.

CDR3 residues: CASSFTGTGEFVTQYF. The DNA of the CDR3 is TGTGCCAGCAGTTTTACCGGGACAGGGGAATTTGTGACCCAGTACTTC. The chain carries TRBV7-2 and TRBJ2-5; 10 bases fit TRBD1. Germline V gene data show CDR1 as SGHTA and CDR2 as FQGNSA. There are 16 residues in the CDR3. The J segment lost 7 bases and the V segment lost 6 bases, leaving 14 bases of the junction unmatched.

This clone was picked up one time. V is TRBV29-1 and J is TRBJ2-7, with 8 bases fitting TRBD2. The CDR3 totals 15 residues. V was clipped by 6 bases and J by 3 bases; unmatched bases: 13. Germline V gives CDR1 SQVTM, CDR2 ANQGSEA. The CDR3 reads CSVGGRRGGNYEQYF. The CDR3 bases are TGCAGCGTGGGGGGTAGGCGCGGGGGGAACTACGAGCAGTACTTC.